This entry features one T cell receptor beta chain sequence. Its binding antigen is unknown. No base-level quality is on record; no much larger clone is a single base apart. The CDR3 covers 16 residues, taking in both the cysteine and the phenylalanine. The read is trimmed to its CDR3 DNA, 48 bases read in frame from base 1. V and J are trimmed by 5 bases and 1 base, and the gene matches miss 3 bases of the junction. The germline V gene supplies CDR1 ENHRY and CDR2 SYGVKD. The CDR3 regions of human TCRbeta chains were analyzed by immunosequencing. The paper's data handling went like this. TCRs in the repertoires were compared against a reference library of SARS-CoV-2-specific TCRs that had been generated with the MIRA antigen-specificity platform. Breadth was defined as the fraction of unique TCRs that were SARS-CoV-2-associated. Depth was defined as the fraction of total T cells that were SARS-CoV-2-associated. Using the MIRA data, every spike-specific TCR was mapped to the spike region that the TCR reacted to and assigned to either a CD4 or a CD8 class. Log10-transformed breadth and depth values were compared by one-way ANOVA with Sidak's multiple comparisons tests. TCRdb provides this immuneACCESS table in a form limited to in-frame rearrangements. Some clones are lacking; in checked studies, under half of them reflect an unresolved V gene, and why the rest are absent is not known. V and J calls and clone size follow that table, whereas D and trimming were derived from the DNA. This sample gives about 150,000 clones in total; about 91% of them show up just once. The ten largest clones take up 3.8% of the sample.

The data stem from a study of T cell responses to AZD1222 COVID-19 vaccine (TCRdb year 2021). About the study as a whole: TCR sequencing was performed for some 250 trial participants, of whom roughly 200 were given two doses of AZD1222 and around 25 were given two doses of MenACWY control vaccine. Trial participants were enrolled by age into subgroups of 18-55, 56-69 and 70-plus years, and around 150, 28 and 57 TCR-sequenced participants, respectively, were included in these subgroups.

Broader findings and caveats from the paper: The 56-69-year group was small, and its depth increase did not reach significance, likely because of low power. Participants were mostly white British and included more females than males, and it was suggested by the authors that clonal diversity may have been underestimated. Conclusions about previously exposed vaccinees were limited because only six AZD1222 recipients were SARS-CoV-2 seropositive at baseline. No day 14 peak-response samples were available, so repertoires were characterized only after the peak T cell response. The vaccine-associated CD4 TCRs covered the entire spike protein, and the dominant responses fell in regions 160-218 and 743-854. Reportedly, close to half of the unique spike-specific TCRs recognized epitopes lying outside the regions that are mutated in the B.1.351 and B.1.1.7 variants. After two AZD1222 doses, both the breadth and the depth of spike-specific TCRs were significantly higher than at day 0 and than in MenACWY recipients.

This sample's time point label indicates: about 28 days (+/-7) after the second vaccine dose. AZD1222 recipients given second doses at about 4 weeks or at about 12 weeks were pooled, since spike-specific TCR depth and breadth were not found to differ between the two schedules. Samples from vaccinated people were obtained from the UK trials COV001 and COV002, which included a single-blind randomized controlled phase 2/3 trial of AZD1222 (ChAdOx1 nCoV-19) in healthy adults. Trial participant PBMC samples were collected at day 0 and day 28 after the second dose for TCRbeta chain sequencing. The sequence is built from TRBV10-3 and TRBJ2-3; 13 nucleotides in the junction match TRBD2. This sample comprised peripheral blood, obtained 28 days after the second AZD1222 dose. This TCR derives from an adult who received the AZD1222 COVID-19 vaccine. The sequence in DNA is TGTGCCATCAGTCCGACTAGCGGGGGGCGCACAGATACGCAGTATTTT. It is translated as CAISPTSGGRTDTQYF.